This T cell receptor beta chain was obtained from a study of shared clonotypes between healthy human individuals. Study-level information: Donor ages ranged 18 to 49 years: a couple of women, a few men.

An assay was performed, and its level was deep. Assay: immunoSEQ multiplex PCR; the TCRdb copy retains only in-frame clones and omits some. The sample lists hundreds of thousands of clones; around 79% were seen once. The germline V gene has CDR1 MDHEN and CDR2 SYDVKM. The CDR3 sequence is 11 residues long. Donors were healthy HIV-negative adults without recently reported acute infections or vaccinations. Unsorted material relied on about 100 million PBMCs as the source of genomic DNA. A word on this clone: One end of the junction fails to match germline, which may point to a read error.

The sequenced material came from PBMCs. V gene TRBV28 combines with J gene TRBJ1-2; D is perhaps TRBD1 (5 bases). This TCR was sampled from a woman in her thirties or forties in good health. Some clones in this sample may be carry-over from other donors' samples. The CDR3 is CASSSAAGAGF. DNA for the CDR3: TGTGCCAGCAGTTCAGCCGCCGGGGCCGGGTTC.